Listed here is a single T cell receptor beta chain. Antigen specificity is unknown. This sample is drawn from a study of CD8+ T cells in alopecia areata. Both peripheral blood and punch biopsies of lesional scalp skin were obtained from patients who had alopecia areata. Investigators isolated RNA and reverse transcribed it into cDNA to act as the sequencing template. Produced via immunoSEQ multiplex PCR; TCRdb's table is partial and in-frame only. The table shows around 80,000 clones, with just over 50% occurring only once. General observations from the study: Affected scalp, especially in alopecia totalis/universalis, had a higher clonality than normal scalp did.

Trimming removed 5 bases at V and 2 bases at J, with 4 bases between. CDR3 size: 11 residues. Germline V CDR1 and CDR2: SGDLS, YYNGEE. The TCR sequence derives from a human donor with alopecia areata. The chain joins TRBV9 to TRBJ2-5; D unclear. Sequenced: NKG2D-high CD8+ T cells sorted from blood. CDR3 DNA sequence: TGTGCCAGCAGTAATCAAGAGACCCAGTACTTC. It encodes CASSNQETQYF.